The present T cell receptor beta chain was sequenced within a study of shared clonotypes between healthy human individuals. Turning to the study itself: Researchers assigned three CD4 naive, three CD4 memory, two CD8 naive and one CD8 memory plate to each donor. Study-level results: The small donor group covered limited genetic and exposure diversity.

The CDR3 loop spans 14 amino acids. V dropped 6 bases and J dropped 4 bases, with 12 bases sitting between them. Per germline, CDR1 LNHNV and CDR2 YYDKDF (reference sequence). Terminally differentiated effector memory CD45RA+ cells were left out of the naive CD8 fraction, which was CD45RO-negative and positively selected for CCR7. This clone is a singleton in its sample. No antigen is known for it. Produced via immunoSEQ multiplex PCR; TCRdb's table is partial and in-frame only. The sample consists of approximately 1.9 million clones, just under 95% of them appearing once. The source is a man aged 18 to 29 in good health. Some clones in this sample may be carry-over from other donors' samples. The chain uses TRBV15 and TRBJ2-2, with D unclear. Sequencing was carried out using naive CD8+ T cells from PBMCs. The DNA for the CDR3 is TGTGCCACCAGTGTCACAGTAGGCACCGGGGAGCTGTTTTTT. This translates into CATSVTVGTGELFF.